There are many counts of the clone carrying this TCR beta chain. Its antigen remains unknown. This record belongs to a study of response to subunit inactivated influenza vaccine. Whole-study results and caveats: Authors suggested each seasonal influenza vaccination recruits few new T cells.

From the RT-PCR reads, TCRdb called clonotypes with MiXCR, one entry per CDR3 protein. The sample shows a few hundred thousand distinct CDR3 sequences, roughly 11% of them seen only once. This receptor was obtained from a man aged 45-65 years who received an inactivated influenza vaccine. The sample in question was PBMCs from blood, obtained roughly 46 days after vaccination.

The CDR3 region has the DNA TGTGCCAGCAGTTTACCGAAGGGAAAACTGTTTTTT. Translating gives CASSLPKGKLFF. V gene TRBV12-3 or TRBV12-4 combines with J gene TRBJ1-4; D is undetermined. This CDR3 has 12 amino acids. The V and J ends lost 2 bases and 10 bases respectively, with 8 bases between them.